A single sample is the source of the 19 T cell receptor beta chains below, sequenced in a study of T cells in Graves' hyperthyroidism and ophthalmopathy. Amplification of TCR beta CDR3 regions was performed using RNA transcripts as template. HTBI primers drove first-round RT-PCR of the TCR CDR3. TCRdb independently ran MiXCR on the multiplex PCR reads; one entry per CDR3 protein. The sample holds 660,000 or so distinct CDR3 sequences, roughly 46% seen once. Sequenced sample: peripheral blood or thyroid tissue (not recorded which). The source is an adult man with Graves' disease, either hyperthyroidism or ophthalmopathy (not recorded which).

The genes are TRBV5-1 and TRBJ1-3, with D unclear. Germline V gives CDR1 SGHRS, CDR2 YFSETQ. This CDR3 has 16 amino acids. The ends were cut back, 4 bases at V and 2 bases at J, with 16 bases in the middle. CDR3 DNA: TGCGCCAGCAGCACCTCGGGAAGGACGACTGGAAACACCATATATTTT. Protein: CASSTSGRTTGNTIYF.

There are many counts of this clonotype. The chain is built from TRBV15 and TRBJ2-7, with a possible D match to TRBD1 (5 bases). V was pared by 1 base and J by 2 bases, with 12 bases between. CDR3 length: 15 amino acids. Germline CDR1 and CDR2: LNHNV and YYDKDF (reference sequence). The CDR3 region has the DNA TGTGCCACCAGCAGAGCAGGCGTGGGGCCCTACGAGCAGTACTTC. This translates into CATSRAGVGPYEQYF.

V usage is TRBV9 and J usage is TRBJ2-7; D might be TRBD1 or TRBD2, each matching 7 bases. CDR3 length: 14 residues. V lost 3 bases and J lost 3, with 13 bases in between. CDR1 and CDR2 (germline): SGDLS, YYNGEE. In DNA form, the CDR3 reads TGTGCCAGCAGCGGGGGGGGGACAGACTACGAGCAGTACTTC. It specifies CASSGGGTDYEQYF. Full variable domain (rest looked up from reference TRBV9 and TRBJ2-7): DSGVTQTPKHLITATGQRVTLRCSPRSGDLSVYWYQQSLDQGLQFLIQYYNGEERAKGNILERFSAQQFPDLHSELNLSSLELGDSALYFCASSGGGTDYEQYFGPGTRLTVT.

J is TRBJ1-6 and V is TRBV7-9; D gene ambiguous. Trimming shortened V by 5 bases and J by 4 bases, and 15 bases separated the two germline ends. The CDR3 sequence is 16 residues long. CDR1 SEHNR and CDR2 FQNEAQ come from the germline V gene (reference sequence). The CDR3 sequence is CASSQDGSLYNSPLHF. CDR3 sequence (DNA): TGTGCCAGCAGCCAAGATGGCAGCCTTTATAATTCACCCCTCCACTTT.

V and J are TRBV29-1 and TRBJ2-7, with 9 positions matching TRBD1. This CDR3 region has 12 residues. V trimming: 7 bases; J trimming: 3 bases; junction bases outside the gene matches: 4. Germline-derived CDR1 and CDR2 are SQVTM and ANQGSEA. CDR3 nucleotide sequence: TGCAGCGGATCGACAGGGGGCTACGAGCAGTACTTC. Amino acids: CSGSTGGYEQYF.

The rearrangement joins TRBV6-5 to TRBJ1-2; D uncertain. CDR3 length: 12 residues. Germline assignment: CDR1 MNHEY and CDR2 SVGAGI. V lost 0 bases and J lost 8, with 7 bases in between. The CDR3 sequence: CASSYSLGGYTF. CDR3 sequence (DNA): TGTGCCAGCAGTTACTCCCTTGGGGGCTACACCTTC.

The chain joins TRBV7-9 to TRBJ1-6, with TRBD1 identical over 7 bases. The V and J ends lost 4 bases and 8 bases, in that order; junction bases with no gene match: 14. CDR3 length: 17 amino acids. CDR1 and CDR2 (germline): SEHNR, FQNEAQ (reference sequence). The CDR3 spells CASSSHDLQGKDSPLHF. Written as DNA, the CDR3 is TGTGCCAGCAGCTCGCACGATCTACAGGGGAAGGATTCACCCCTCCACTTT.

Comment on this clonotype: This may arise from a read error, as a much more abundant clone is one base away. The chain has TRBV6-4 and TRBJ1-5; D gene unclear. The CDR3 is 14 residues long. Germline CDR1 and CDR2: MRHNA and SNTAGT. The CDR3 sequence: CASTIDISNQLQHF. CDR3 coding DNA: TGTGCCAGCACTATCGACATTAGCAATCAGCTCCAGCATTTT.

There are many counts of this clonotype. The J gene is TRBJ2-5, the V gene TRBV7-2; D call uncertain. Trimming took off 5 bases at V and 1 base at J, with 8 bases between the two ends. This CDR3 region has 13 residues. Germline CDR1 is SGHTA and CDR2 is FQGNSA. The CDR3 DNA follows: TGTGCCAGCAGCCCGAGAATCCAAGAGACCCAGTACTTC. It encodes CASSPRIQETQYF.

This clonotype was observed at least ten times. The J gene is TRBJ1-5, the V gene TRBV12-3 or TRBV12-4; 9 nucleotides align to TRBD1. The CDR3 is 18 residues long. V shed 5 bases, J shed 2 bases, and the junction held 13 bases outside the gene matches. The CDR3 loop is CASSQWTGEGRGNQPQHF. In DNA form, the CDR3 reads TGTGCCAGCAGTCAATGGACAGGGGAAGGGAGGGGCAATCAGCCCCAGCATTTT.

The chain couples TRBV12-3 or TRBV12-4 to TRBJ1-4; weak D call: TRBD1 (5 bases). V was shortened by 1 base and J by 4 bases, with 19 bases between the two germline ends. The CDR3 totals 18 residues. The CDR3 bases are TGTGCCAGCAGTTTAGGCCCCTGGGGCAGCGACCTTAATGAAAAACTGTTTTTT. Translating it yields CASSLGPWGSDLNEKLFF.

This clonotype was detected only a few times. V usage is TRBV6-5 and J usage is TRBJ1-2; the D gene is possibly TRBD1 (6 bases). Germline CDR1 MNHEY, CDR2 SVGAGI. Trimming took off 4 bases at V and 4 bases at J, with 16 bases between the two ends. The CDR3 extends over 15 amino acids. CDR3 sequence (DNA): TGTGCCAGCAGTTTCTTAGAGGGGGGGATCTATGGCTACACCTTC. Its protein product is CASSFLEGGIYGYTF.

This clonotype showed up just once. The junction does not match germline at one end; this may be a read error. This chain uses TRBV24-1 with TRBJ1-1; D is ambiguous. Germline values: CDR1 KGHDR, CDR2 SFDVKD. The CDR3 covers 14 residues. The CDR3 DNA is TGTGCCAGCAGTGATAACAGCCGAGGAACTGAAGCTTTCTTT. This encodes CASSDNSRGTEAFF.

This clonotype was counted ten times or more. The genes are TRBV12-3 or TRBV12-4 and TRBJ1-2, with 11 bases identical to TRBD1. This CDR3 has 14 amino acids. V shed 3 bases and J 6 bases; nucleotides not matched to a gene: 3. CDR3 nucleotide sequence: TGTGCCAGCAGTTTGGACAGGGGGCGCGATGGCTACACCTTC. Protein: CASSLDRGRDGYTF.

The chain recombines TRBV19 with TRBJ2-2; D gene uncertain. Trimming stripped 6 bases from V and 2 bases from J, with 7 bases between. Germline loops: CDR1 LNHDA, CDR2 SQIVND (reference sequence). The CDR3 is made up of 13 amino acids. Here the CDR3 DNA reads TGTGCCAGTAGCGACACTAACACCGGGGAGCTGTTTTTT. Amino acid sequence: CASSDTNTGELFF.

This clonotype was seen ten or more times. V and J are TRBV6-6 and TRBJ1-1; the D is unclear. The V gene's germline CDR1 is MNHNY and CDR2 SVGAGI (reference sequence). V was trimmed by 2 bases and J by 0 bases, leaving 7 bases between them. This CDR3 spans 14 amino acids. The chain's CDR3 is CASSYGSMNTEAFF. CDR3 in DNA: TGTGCCAGCAGTTACGGCAGCATGAACACTGAAGCTTTCTTT.

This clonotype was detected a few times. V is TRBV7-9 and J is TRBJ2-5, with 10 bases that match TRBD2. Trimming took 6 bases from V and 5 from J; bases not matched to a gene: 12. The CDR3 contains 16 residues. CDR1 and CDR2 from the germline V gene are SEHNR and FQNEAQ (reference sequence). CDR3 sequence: CASSPSGGARSETQYF. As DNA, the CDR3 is TGTGCCAGCAGTCCCAGCGGGGGGGCTCGGTCCGAGACCCAGTACTTC.

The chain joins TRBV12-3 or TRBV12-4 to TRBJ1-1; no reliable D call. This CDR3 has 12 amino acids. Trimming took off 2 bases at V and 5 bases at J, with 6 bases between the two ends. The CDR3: CASSLIWTEAFF. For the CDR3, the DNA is TGTGCCAGCAGTTTAATATGGACTGAAGCTTTCTTT.

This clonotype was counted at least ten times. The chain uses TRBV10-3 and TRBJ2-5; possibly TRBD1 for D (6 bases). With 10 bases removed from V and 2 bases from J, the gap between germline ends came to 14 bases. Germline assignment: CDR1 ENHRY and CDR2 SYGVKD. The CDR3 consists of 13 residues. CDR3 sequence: CATNRVDQETQYF. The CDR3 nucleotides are TGTGCCACCAACAGGGTTGATCAAGAGACCCAGTACTTC.